This record concerns one T cell receptor beta chain sequence. In the study's own analysis: Estimates of nucleated cell counts were drawn from the amplification of reference gene primers. This table comes from immunoSEQ multiplex PCR, and its TCRdb copy is limited to in-frame clones, with some not included. The V and J calls and the clone size are those of that table, but D and trimming were determined from the DNA. Counted here are 95,000 to 110,000 clones, around 89% occurring once; the ten biggest clones make up under 5.5%. The sample originates from a study of blood T cell repertoires in COVID-19. Overall study context: Acute and convalescent COVID-19 specimens originated in the United States, Italy and Spain. Sources were T cells, B-cell-depleted T cells, or PBMCs; the material itself was cDNA or gDNA.

CDR1 SGHNT and CDR2 YYREEE come from the germline V gene (reference sequence). CDR3 length equals 13 residues. Trimming cost V 5 bases and J 6 bases, with 12 bases left between them. The sample consisted of peripheral blood. V usage is TRBV5-4 and J usage is TRBJ2-1; no clear D. This clonotype was sampled from a man aged 35-49 years with active or convalescent COVID-19. The CDR3 loop reads CASSRPTGNEQFF. The CDR3 region has the DNA TGTGCCAGCAGTAGACCGACTGGCAATGAGCAGTTCTTC.